This T cell receptor (beta chain) derives from a study of Graves' ophthalmopathy and Graves' hyperthyroidism. Findings of the study overall: Blood was where most expanded thyroid clonotypes above 0.001 frequency also turned up. With around 88% sensitivity and more than 75% specificity, a 13-signature model separated ophthalmopathy from stable hyperthyroidism.

Ophthalmopathy-affected donors exhibited moderate-to-severe activity, CAS ≥3, NOSPECS ≥4, and duration under 3 months. Patients were left out if they had other autoimmune diseases, uncontrolled infections, pregnancy or lactation. Researchers took RNA transcripts and amplified TCR beta CDR3 regions from them. Following a first-round RT-PCR that used HTBI primers, a second-round multiplex PCR was carried out. TCRdb redid the calling of the multiplex PCR reads with MiXCR, one entry per CDR3 protein. The sample shows under 350,000 distinct CDR3 sequences, roughly 16% of them seen only once. With 3 bases removed from V and 3 bases from J, the gap between germline ends came to 12 bases. Germline lookup yields CDR1 MDHEN and CDR2 SYDVKM. This CDR3 region has 15 residues. By frequency in the sample, this clonotype is large. Its antigen remains unidentified.

The chain is built from TRBV28 and TRBJ1-5; D gene ambiguous. The source of this sequence is an adult man with Graves' ophthalmopathy. The sample taken for sequencing was peripheral blood. The DNA of the CDR3 is TGTGCCAGCAGTTTTCCAGAAGGGATCAATCAGCCCCAGCATTTT. It specifies CASSFPEGINQPQHF.